One T cell receptor (beta chain) is described in this entry. Its antigen remains unidentified. Measured with immunoSEQ multiplex PCR; TCRdb has only the in-frame clones, and not every one. The data contain about 2.5 million clones, 85% to 95% of them singletons. These data come from a study of shared clonotypes between healthy human individuals. Broader study findings: Inspection by rarefaction showed sorted-subset sequencing to be incomplete despite large depth.

This receptor was taken from a young man in good health. Some clones in this sample may be carry-over from other donors' samples. What was sequenced was naive CD4+ T cells from PBMCs. Described subset: CD45RA+ positively selected.

The DNA for the CDR3 is TGTGCCAGCAGTTTATTAGGGGGCGAGGCGAACACTGAAGCTTTCTTT. As protein: CASSLLGGEANTEAFF. V usage is TRBV28 and J usage is TRBJ1-1; 7 nucleotides agree with TRBD1. CDR3 length: 16 amino acids. Unmatched junction bases numbered 6, after V lost 1 base and J lost 1 base. Germline-derived CDR1 and CDR2 are MDHEN and SYDVKM.